This is a list of T cell receptor beta chains from one sample in a study of blood T cell repertoires in COVID-19. Profiling relied on immunoSEQ multiplex PCR, and the TCRdb table lists in-frame clones only, not all of them. Of about half a million clones listed, approximately 91% are singletons. Material: PBMCs or T cells enriched from blood (not recorded which). The receptors originated from a woman aged 60-70 years who had recovered from COVID-19. Each CDR3 is given with its conserved first and last residue. The order of the fields is V gene, J gene, clone size, CDR3 protein. Size tells how often a clone was seen (once, few, many) or the class of an expanded clone, and some rows leave it out.

v_gene: TRBV5-1; j_gene: TRBJ1-2; abundance: -; CDR3aa: CASSATGDYGYTF
v_gene: TRBV10-1; j_gene: TRBJ1-1; abundance: -; CDR3aa: CASSVNRDRPLMNTEAFF
v_gene: TRBV19; j_gene: TRBJ1-4; abundance: -; CDR3aa: CASRTAEKLFF
v_gene: TRBV2; j_gene: TRBJ2-7; abundance: -; CDR3aa: CASRERLAGGYEQYF
v_gene: TRBV10-2; j_gene: TRBJ2-2; abundance: -; CDR3aa: CASSGLGLVRELFF
v_gene: TRBV7-9; j_gene: TRBJ2-7; abundance: -; CDR3aa: CASSRGTGTTYEQYF
v_gene: TRBV13; j_gene: TRBJ2-3; abundance: -; CDR3aa: CASSPHGGISTDTQYF
v_gene: TRBV21-1; j_gene: TRBJ2-5; abundance: once; CDR3aa: CASTFGGETQYF
v_gene: TRBV23-1; j_gene: TRBJ1-6; abundance: -; CDR3aa: CASSQPRQGWNSPLHF
v_gene: TRBV18; j_gene: TRBJ2-1; abundance: -; CDR3aa: CASSPRRTGGDEQFF
v_gene: TRBV24-1; j_gene: TRBJ2-2; abundance: once; CDR3aa: CATQGQGTGELFF
v_gene: TRBV11-2; j_gene: TRBJ1-4; abundance: -; CDR3aa: CASSLDWGQGNEKLFF
v_gene: TRBV27; j_gene: TRBJ1-5; abundance: -; CDR3aa: CASGGFNQPQHF
v_gene: TRBV3-1/TRBV3-2; j_gene: TRBJ1-3; abundance: -; CDR3aa: CASSPGHTIYF
v_gene: TRBV5-1; j_gene: TRBJ2-3; abundance: -; CDR3aa: CASSLAGLLADTQYF
v_gene: TRBV6-5; j_gene: TRBJ1-4; abundance: -; CDR3aa: CASSYTTAPNEKLFF